This TCR beta chain was obtained from a study of blood T cell repertoires in COVID-19 (dated by TCRdb to between 2020 and 2021). About the full investigation: The collaborator samples originated in the United States, Italy and Spain and spanned the acute and convalescent phases of COVID-19. The dataset comprised deeply sampled blood TCRbeta repertoires from subjects exposed to, actively infected with, or recovered from COVID-19. The prospective study material was composed of cDNA or gDNA derived from T cells, B-cell-depleted T cells, or PBMCs. Where available, HLA class I and class II types were obtained from metadata supplied by the sample provider rather than from assay-based typing. A de-identified subject ID, COVID-19 status, age in years and sex were almost always included in the sample metadata. Samples were obtained from the ongoing ImmuneRACE study (first 160 participants) and from some 1,200 subjects provided by 6 global collaborators. The repertoires were released in a freely available public database meant as a resource for research on the immune response to SARS-CoV-2.

TCRbeta CDR3 regions were amplified from genomic DNA by means of the immunoSEQ Assay, a bias-controlled multiplex PCR. In the paper's pipeline: Nucleated cell counts per sample were estimated from amplification of reference gene primers within the assay. Sequence reads were collapsed and filtered to measure the absolute abundance of every unique TCRbeta CDR3 rearrangement. For each sample, productive Simpson clonality was calculated by taking the square root of Simpson's diversity index across productive rearrangements. TCRdb took this table from immuneACCESS and kept in-frame rearrangements with V and J called. Such tables lack part of the clones; where checked against another copy, unresolved V genes explain under half of the gap, and the rest is unexplained. That table furnishes V, J and clone size, whereas the DNA furnished D and trimming. The sample table shows approximately 220,000 clones, and around four fifths are seen once. The top ten hold 27% of the sample.

Its CDR3 holds 16 amino acids, cysteine through phenylalanine. CDR3 DNA is the only sequence kept; it has 48 bases, read in frame from the first base. Trimmed from V: 1 base; trimmed from J: 6 bases; junction bases lacking a gene match: 10. Via the germline V gene, CDR1 is SGHTA and CDR2 FQGNSA. The collaborating institutions used their own protocols to collect whole blood in K2EDTA tubes. For TCRbeta analysis, collaborators shipped samples as frozen whole blood, isolated PBMCs, or DNA extracted from either of those sample types. What the authors observed across the whole study: The quantity of clinical and demographic metadata differed by source and by participant and was supplied without curation.

On this clone itself: Its antigen is currently not known. Base qualities are not at hand, and no much larger clone is one base apart.

Here the chain combines TRBV7-2 and TRBJ2-7; TRBD2 aligns with 9 central bases. Source material: peripheral blood. This sequence was found in a man aged 40-50 years with acute or convalescent COVID-19. The nucleotide sequence reads TGTGCCAGCAGCTTAGGGGGCCTAAGGCGGGAGGGCGAGCAGTACTTC. It specifies CASSLGGLRREGEQYF.